One T cell receptor beta chain is described in this entry. Its specificity is not known. The PCR employed 60 Vbeta primers together with 13 Jbeta primers. Here immunoSEQ multiplex PCR was the method, and the copy in TCRdb shows in-frame clones only, minus some. This table has 110,000 to 150,000 clones, approximately 83% appearing once. The data were obtained in a study of cytomegalovirus exposure and HLA in healthy donors. Regarding the study as a whole: An apparent linkage of common viral pathogens to several of the most significant clusters emerged in a later analysis. In a later analysis, DRB1 alleles had the most associated TCRs; HLA-C alleles the fewest. TCR beta V- and J-gene trimming was later associated with a missense DCLRE1C variant. Reports state that TCR beta sequences accurately predicted most subjects' HLA-A and HLA-B alleles.

The J segment lost 9 bases and the V segment lost 5 bases, leaving 8 bases of the junction unmatched. CDR1 is SGHDT, CDR2 YYEEEE, per germline. There are 13 residues in the CDR3. The chain is built from TRBV5-6 and TRBJ2-1, with 7 bases aligning to TRBD1. Sequencing used PBMCs. The origin of this receptor is a woman aged 40-49 years in good health and CMV-seronegative. CDR3 protein: CASRTGQAGEQFF. The CDR3 coding sequence is TGTGCCAGCAGGACTGGACAGGCGGGTGAGCAGTTCTTC.